This T cell receptor beta chain was retrieved from a study of blood T cell repertoires in COVID-19. The CDR3 length is 15 residues. After removal of 2 bases from V and 5 bases from J, the junction contained 5 bases not matched to a gene. From germline, CDR1 is SGHRS and CDR2 YFSETQ. Some clones are missing from TCRdb's copy, which holds only in-frame ones; the method was immunoSEQ multiplex PCR. The data show roughly 430,000 clones, roughly 86% seen once. The chain recombines TRBV5-1 with TRBJ2-3; the match to TRBD1 covers 10 bases. Sequenced: PBMCs or T cells enriched from blood (not recorded which). The receptor was isolated from a woman in her 40s with acute COVID-19. CDR3 protein: CASSFRDRGEDTQYF. CDR3 nucleotides: TGCGCCAGCAGCTTCCGGGACAGGGGTGAAGATACGCAGTATTTT.